This TCR beta chain derives from a study of T cell clonotyping in hematopoietic cell transplantation. Regarding the study as a whole: Few recipient clonotypes overlapped donors; over 95% were de novo at given depth.

Only in-frame clones appear in the TCRdb table, and some are missing; sequencing was by immunoSEQ multiplex PCR. The table shows 35,000 to 45,000 clones, with 94% occurring only once. This CDR3 comprises 15 residues. This clone was recorded only once. Antigen specificity is unknown. Sequenced sample: peripheral blood mononuclear cells. This clonotype originated in a woman aged 45-65 years in good health. Some clones in this sample may be carry-over from other donors' samples. The J gene is TRBJ1-2, the V gene TRBV12-1. TRBV12-1 constitutes a pseudogene. This CDR3 reads CAGRRHCLLSGGYTF. As DNA, the CDR3 is TGTGCAGGCAGGAGGCACTGCCTCTTGAGCGGGGGCTACACCTTC.